One sample yielded the 11 T cell receptor beta chains listed below, sequenced in a study of long-term antiretroviral therapy in people with HIV. The libraries were made with immunoSEQ v3.0 at survey level. Only in-frame clones appear in the TCRdb table, and some are missing; sequencing was by immunoSEQ multiplex PCR. The top ten clones hold less than 8% of a sample with about 35,000 clones, roughly 80% of them seen once. The sequenced sample was unsorted PBMCs, obtained 1 year after starting antiretroviral therapy. The source of these receptors is a man between 18 and 29 years old with HIV.

This CDR3 is CASSTLTVREDTQYF. CDR3 bases: TGTGCCAGCAGCACTCTGACAGTCCGGGAAGATACGCAGTATTTT. The gene calls are TRBV9 and TRBJ2-3; D assignment may be TRBD1 or TRBD2 (5 bases each). Germline CDR1 reads SGDLS; CDR2 reads YYNGEE. CDR3 length equals 15 residues. The V end lost 4 bases, the J end lost 5 bases, and 17 bases lay between the germline ends.

The chain carries TRBV11-2 and TRBJ1-2; maybe TRBD1 (5 bases). The CDR3 totals 16 residues. Per the germline V gene, CDR1 is SGHAT and CDR2 is FQNNGV. Trimming shortened V by 5 bases and J by 0 bases, and 16 bases separated the two germline ends. The chain's CDR3 is CASSPIWQGTNYGYTF. CDR3 nucleotides: TGTGCCAGCAGCCCCATCTGGCAGGGCACTAACTATGGCTACACCTTC.

The rearrangement links TRBV29-1 to TRBJ2-1; 13 nucleotides align to TRBD2. Unmatched junction bases numbered 1, after V lost 1 base and J lost 7 bases. CDR1 and CDR2 from the germline V gene are SQVTM and ANQGSEA. The CDR3 covers 14 residues. CDR3 in DNA: TGCAGCGTTGAAGGGACTAGCGGGAGAAATGAGCAGTTCTTC. Translation gives CSVEGTSGRNEQFF.

This chain joins TRBV5-1 and TRBJ2-3; D is unclear. CDR3 size: 15 residues. Trimming took off 4 bases at V and 2 bases at J, with 14 bases between the two ends. Per germline, CDR1 SGHRS and CDR2 YFSETQ. CDR3 sequence (DNA): TGCGCCAGCAGCGTAAGATCGCGTCCCACAGATACGCAGTATTTT. Its protein is CASSVRSRPTDTQYF.

This sequence joins TRBV28 and TRBJ1-3; D not certain. Germline V CDR1 and CDR2: MDHEN, SYDVKM. The CDR3 covers 15 residues. Trimming took off 2 bases at V and 4 bases at J, with 12 bases between the two ends. The CDR3 region has the DNA TGTGCCAGCAGTTTACCCCCGAGGGAGGGAAACACCATATATTTT. Protein product: CASSLPPREGNTIYF.

This clone was observed once. This sequence joins TRBV5-6 and TRBJ2-1; D is undetermined. V was trimmed by 1 base and J by 10 bases, leaving 6 bases between them. The germline V gene encodes CDR1 SGHDT and CDR2 YYEEEE. The CDR3 has 11 residues. The CDR3 region is CASSLWLEQFF. The CDR3 DNA is TGTGCCAGCAGCTTGTGGTTAGAGCAGTTCTTC.

J is TRBJ2-7 and V is TRBV28, with a possible D match to TRBD2 (6 bases). The CDR3 sequence is 12 residues long. Trimming stripped 7 bases from V and 1 base from J, with 8 bases between. The germline V gene has CDR1 MDHEN and CDR2 SYDVKM. The CDR3, as DNA: TGTGCCAGCAAAAGCGGGTCCTACGAGCAGTACTTC. It yields the protein CASKSGSYEQYF.

The chain employs TRBV28 and TRBJ1-5, with TRBD1 identical over 7 bases. Trimming at V came to 4 bases and at J to 0 bases, leaving 0 bases not matched to a gene. CDR3 length: 14 residues. CDR1 MDHEN and CDR2 SYDVKM come from the germline V gene. The CDR3 reads CASSYRGSNQPQHF. CDR3 nucleotides: TGTGCCAGCAGTTACAGGGGTAGCAATCAGCCCCAGCATTTT.

J is TRBJ1-5 and V is TRBV2; D is undetermined. Looked up from germline, CDR1 is SNHLY and CDR2 is FYNNEI. The ends were cut back, 8 bases at V and 3 bases at J, with 11 bases in the middle. This CDR3 is 13 amino acids long. The CDR3 reads CASGRDLNQPQHF. Written as DNA, the CDR3 is TGTGCCAGCGGTCGGGATCTCAATCAGCCCCAGCATTTT.

This chain uses TRBV7-9 with TRBJ1-1; D uncertain. Germline V gene lookup returns CDR1 SEHNR and CDR2 FQNEAQ (reference sequence). Trimming cost V 1 base and J 5 bases, with 8 bases left between them. The CDR3 extends over 13 amino acids. CDR3 amino acids: CASSLEGGTEAFF. CDR3 nucleotides: TGTGCCAGCAGCTTAGAGGGCGGTACTGAAGCTTTCTTT.

This clone was found a few times. The chain carries TRBV7-9 and TRBJ2-2, with D possibly being TRBD2 (5 bases). Germline CDR1 and CDR2: SEHNR and FQNEAQ (reference sequence). The CDR3 runs to 19 residues. V lost 5 bases, J lost 7 bases, and 29 bases lay in between. In nucleotides, the CDR3 is TGTGCCAGCAGCCGCCAGTTGAGGACCGCTGCGGCCGGACTCGGGGAGCTGTTTTTT. Translated, it gives CASSRQLRTAAAGLGELFF.